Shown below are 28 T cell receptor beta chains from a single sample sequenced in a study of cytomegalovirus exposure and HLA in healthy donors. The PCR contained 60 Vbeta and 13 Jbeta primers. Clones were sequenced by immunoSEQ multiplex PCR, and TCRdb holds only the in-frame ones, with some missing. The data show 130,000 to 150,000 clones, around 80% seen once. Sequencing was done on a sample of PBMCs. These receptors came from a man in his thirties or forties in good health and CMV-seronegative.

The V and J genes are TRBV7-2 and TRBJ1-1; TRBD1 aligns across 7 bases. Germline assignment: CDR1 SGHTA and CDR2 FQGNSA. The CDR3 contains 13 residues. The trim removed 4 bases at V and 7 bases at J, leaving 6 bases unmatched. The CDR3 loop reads CASSYDRAFEAFF. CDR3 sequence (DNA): TGTGCCAGCAGCTACGACAGGGCTTTTGAAGCTTTCTTT.

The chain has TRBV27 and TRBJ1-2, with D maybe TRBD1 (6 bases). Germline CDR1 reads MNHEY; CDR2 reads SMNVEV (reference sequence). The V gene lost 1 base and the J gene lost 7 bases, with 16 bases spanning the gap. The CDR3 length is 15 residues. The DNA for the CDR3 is TGTGCCAGCAGTTTATTACCCGCGACAGGAACTGGCTACACCTTC. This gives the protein CASSLLPATGTGYTF.

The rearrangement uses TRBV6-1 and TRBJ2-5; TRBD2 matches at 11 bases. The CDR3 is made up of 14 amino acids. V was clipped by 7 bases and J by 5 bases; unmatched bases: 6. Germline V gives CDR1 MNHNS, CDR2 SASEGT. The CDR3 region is CASTTSGGGETQYF. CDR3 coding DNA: TGTGCCAGCACTACTAGCGGGGGTGGCGAGACCCAGTACTTC.

The CDR3 spells CASSLLAEDTQYF. CDR3 coding DNA: TGTGCCAGCAGCTTATTAGCCGAAGATACGCAGTATTTT. The chain joins TRBV7-9 to TRBJ2-3; D unclear. Germline V gene lookup returns CDR1 SEHNR and CDR2 FQNEAQ (reference sequence). Trimming stripped 2 bases from V and 5 bases from J, with 8 bases between. This CDR3 region has 13 residues.

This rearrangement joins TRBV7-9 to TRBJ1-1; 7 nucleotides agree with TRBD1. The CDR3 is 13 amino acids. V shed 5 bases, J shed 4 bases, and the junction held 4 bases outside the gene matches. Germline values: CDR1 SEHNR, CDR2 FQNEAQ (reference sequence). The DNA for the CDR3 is TGTGCCAGCAGCCCCGACAGGGCCACTGAAGCTTTCTTT. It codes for CASSPDRATEAFF.

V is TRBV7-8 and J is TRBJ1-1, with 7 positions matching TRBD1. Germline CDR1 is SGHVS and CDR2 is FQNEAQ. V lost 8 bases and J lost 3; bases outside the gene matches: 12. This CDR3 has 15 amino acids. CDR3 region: CASGFIGRGDTEAFF. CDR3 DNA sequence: TGTGCCAGCGGATTCATTGGCAGGGGGGACACTGAAGCTTTCTTT.

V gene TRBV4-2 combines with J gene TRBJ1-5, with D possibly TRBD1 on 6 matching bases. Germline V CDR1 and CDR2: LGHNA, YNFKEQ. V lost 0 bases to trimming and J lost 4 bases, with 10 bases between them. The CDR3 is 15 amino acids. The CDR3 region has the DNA TGTGCCAGCAGCCAAGAAAGGACAGCAAATCAGCCCCAGCATTTT. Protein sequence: CASSQERTANQPQHF.

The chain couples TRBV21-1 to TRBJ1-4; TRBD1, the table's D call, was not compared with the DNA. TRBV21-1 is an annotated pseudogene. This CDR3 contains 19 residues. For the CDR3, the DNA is TGTGCCAGCAGCATAACCGGGACAGGGTATTTTCCAACTAATGAAAAACTGTTTTTT. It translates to CASSITGTGYFPTNEKLFF.

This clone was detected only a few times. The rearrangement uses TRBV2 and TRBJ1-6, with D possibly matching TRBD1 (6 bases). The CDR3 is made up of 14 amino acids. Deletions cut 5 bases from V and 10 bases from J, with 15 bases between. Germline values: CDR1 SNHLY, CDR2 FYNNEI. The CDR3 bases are TGTGCCAGCAGTAATAGGGGGTCGGAGTCACCCCTCCACTTT. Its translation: CASSNRGSESPLHF.

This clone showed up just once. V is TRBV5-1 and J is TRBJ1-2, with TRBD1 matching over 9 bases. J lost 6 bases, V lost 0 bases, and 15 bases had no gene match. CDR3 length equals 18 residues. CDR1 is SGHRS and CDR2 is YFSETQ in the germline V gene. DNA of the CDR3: TGCGCCAGCAGCTTGGCCCGGGACAGGGCTGTAAAAGGGAATGGCTACACCTTC. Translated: CASSLARDRAVKGNGYTF.

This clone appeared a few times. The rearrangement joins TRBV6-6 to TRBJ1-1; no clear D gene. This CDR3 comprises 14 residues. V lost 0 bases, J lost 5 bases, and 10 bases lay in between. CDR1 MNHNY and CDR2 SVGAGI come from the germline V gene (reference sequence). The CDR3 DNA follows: TGTGCCAGCAGTTACTCGAGGGCTGGGACTGAAGCTTTCTTT. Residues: CASSYSRAGTEAFF.

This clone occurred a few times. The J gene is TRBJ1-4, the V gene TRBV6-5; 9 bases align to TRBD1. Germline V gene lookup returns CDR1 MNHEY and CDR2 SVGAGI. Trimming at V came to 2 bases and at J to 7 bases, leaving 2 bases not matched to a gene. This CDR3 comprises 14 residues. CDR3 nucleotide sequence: TGTGCCAGCAGTTACGGGACAGGGCTTGAAAAACTGTTTTTT. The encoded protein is CASSYGTGLEKLFF.

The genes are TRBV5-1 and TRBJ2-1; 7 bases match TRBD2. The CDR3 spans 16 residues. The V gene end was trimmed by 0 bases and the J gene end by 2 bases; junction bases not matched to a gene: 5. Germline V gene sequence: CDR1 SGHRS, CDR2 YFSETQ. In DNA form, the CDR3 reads TGCGCCAGCAGCTTGGAGGCTAGCGGTACCTACAATGAGCAGTTCTTC. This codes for CASSLEASGTYNEQFF. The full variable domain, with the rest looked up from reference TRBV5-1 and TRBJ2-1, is KAGVTQTPRYLIKTRGQQVTLSCSPISGHRSVSWYQQTPGQGLQFLFEYFSETQRNKGNFPGRFSGRQFSNSRSEMNVSTLELGDSALYLCASSLEASGTYNEQFFGPGTRLTVL.

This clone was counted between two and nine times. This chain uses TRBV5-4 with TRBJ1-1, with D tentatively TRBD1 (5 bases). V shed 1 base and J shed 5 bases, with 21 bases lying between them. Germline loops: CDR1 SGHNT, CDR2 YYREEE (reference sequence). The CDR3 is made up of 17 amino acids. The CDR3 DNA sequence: TGTGCCAGCAGCTTGAGGCGGGACTCCATATCGGGTACTGAAGCTTTCTTT. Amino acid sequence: CASSLRRDSISGTEAFF.

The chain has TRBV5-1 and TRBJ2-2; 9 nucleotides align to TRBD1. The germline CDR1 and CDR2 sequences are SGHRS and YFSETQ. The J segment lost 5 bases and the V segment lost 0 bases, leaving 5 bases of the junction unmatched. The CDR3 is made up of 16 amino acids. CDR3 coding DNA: TGCGCCAGCAGCTTGGACGGACAGGGGAGAACCGGGGAGCTGTTTTTT. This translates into CASSLDGQGRTGELFF.

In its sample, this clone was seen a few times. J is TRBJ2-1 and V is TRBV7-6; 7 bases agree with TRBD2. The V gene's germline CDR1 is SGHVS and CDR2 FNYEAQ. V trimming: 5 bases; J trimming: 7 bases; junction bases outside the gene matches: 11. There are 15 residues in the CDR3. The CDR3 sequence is CASSPGLGPGNEQFF. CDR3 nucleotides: TGTGCCAGCAGCCCTGGACTAGGACCGGGGAATGAGCAGTTCTTC.

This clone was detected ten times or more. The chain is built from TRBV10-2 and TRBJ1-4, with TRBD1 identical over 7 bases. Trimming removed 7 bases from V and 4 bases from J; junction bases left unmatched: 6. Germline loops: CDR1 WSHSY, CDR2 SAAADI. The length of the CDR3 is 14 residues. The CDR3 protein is CASKETGSNEKLFF. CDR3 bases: TGCGCCAGCAAGGAGACAGGGAGTAATGAAAAACTGTTTTTT.

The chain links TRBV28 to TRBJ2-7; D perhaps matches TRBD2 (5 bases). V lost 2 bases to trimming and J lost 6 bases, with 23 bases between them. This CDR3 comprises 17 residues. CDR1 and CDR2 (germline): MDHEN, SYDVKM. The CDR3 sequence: CASSLPTDRREGIEQYF. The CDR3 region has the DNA TGTGCCAGCAGTTTACCCACAGACCGGAGAGAGGGAATCGAGCAGTACTTC.

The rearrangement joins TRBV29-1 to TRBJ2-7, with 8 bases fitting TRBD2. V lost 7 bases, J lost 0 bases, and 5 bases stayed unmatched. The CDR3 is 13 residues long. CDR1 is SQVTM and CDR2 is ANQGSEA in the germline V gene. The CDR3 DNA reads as TGCAGCGCTTTACTAGCGGTCTCCTACGAGCAGTACTTC. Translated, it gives CSALLAVSYEQYF.

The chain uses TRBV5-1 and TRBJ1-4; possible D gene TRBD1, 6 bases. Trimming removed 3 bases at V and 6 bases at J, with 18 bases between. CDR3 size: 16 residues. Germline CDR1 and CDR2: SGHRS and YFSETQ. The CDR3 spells CASSSRRGGAHEKLFF. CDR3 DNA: TGCGCCAGCAGCTCCCGCCGGGGGGGGGCGCATGAAAAACTGTTTTTT.

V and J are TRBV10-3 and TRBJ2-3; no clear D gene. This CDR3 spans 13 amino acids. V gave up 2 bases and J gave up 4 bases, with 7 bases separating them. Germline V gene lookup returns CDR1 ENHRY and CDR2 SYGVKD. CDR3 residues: CAISEVSADTQYF. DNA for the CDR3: TGTGCCATCAGTGAGGTGTCGGCAGATACGCAGTATTTT.

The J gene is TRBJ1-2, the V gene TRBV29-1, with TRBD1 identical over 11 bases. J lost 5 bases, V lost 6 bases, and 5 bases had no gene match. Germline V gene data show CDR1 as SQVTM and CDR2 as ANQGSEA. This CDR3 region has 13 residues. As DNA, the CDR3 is TGCAGCGTGGGCGGGACAGGGGGTTATGGCTACACCTTC. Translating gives CSVGGTGGYGYTF.

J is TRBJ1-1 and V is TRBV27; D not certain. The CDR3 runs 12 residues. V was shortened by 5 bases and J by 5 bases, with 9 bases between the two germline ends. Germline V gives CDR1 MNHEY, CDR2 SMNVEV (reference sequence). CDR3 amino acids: CASSPAGTEAFF. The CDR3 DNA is TGTGCCAGCAGTCCCGCGGGGACTGAAGCTTTCTTT.

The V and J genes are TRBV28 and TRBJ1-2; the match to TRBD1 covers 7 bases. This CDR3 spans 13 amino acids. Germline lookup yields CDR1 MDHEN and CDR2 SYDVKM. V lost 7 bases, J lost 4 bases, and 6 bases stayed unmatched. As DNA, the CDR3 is TGTGCCAGCACCGAGGACAGGACCTATGGCTACACCTTC. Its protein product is CASTEDRTYGYTF.

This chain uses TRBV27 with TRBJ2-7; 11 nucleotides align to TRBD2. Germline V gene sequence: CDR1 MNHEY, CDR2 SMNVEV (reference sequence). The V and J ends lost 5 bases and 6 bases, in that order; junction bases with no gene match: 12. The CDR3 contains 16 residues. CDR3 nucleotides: TGTGCCAGCAGTGTACTCCTTAGCGGGAGGGCCTCCGAGCAGTACTTC. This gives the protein CASSVLLSGRASEQYF.

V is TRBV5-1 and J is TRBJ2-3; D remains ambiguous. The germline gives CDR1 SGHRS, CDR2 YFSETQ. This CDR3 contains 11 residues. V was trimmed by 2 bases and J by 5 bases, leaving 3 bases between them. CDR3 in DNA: TGCGCCAGCAGCTTCGGAGATACGCAGTATTTT. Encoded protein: CASSFGDTQYF.

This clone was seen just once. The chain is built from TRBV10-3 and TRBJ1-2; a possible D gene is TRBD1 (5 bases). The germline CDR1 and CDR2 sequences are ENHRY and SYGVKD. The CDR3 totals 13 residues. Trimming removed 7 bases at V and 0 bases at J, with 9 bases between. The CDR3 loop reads CAITGEANYGYTF. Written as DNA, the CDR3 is TGTGCCATCACGGGGGAGGCTAACTATGGCTACACCTTC.

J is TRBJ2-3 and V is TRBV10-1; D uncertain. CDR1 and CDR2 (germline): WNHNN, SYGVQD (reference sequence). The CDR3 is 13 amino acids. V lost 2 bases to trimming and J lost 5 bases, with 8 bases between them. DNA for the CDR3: TGCGCCAGCAGTGAGGACCCGGGAGATACGCAGTATTTT. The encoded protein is CASSEDPGDTQYF.